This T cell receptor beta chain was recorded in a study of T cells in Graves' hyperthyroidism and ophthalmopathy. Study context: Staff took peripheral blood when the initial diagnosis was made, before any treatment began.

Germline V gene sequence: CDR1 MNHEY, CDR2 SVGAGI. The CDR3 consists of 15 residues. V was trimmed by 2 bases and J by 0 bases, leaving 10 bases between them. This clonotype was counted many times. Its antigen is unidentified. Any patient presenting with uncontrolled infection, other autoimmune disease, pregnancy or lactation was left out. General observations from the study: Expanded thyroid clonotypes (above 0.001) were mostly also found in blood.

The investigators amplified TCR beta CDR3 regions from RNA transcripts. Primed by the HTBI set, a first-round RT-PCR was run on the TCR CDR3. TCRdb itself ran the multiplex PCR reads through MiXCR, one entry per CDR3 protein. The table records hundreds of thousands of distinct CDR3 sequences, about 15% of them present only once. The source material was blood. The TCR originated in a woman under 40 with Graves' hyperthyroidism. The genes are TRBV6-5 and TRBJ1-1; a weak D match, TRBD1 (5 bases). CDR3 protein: CASSYAGSVNTEAFF. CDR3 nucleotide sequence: TGTGCCAGCAGTTACGCAGGGTCTGTGAACACTGAAGCTTTCTTT.